This T cell receptor (beta chain) was identified in a study of graft-versus-host responses after intestinal transplantation. About the study: Transplants were multivisceral, liver-intestinal, or isolated intestinal. Each recipient received anti-thymocyte globulin induction, then tacrolimus and steroids for approximately 3 years. General study points: GvH clones detected in recipient marrow included some appearing first in ileum or blood. Some patients had graft-donor T cell macrochimerism, and their allografts showed high graft-versus-host to host-versus-graft clonal ratios.

CDR1 is SGHTA and CDR2 is FQGTGA in the germline V gene. The CDR3 length is 14 residues. V trimming: 2 bases; J trimming: 6 bases; junction bases outside the gene matches: 4. In the case of this clone: The antigen is not known.

Generated by immunoSEQ multiplex PCR, the TCRdb table keeps only in-frame clones and is missing some. The table lists roughly 100,000 clones, 90% to 95% of them singletons. Sequenced material: unstimulated CD8+ T cells sorted from spleen or lymph node cells, taken before intestinal transplant. The J gene is TRBJ2-1, the V gene TRBV7-3; 7 nucleotides agree with TRBD2. This TCR was recovered from a human donor who received an intestinal transplant. This CDR3 reads CASSLSGGGNEQFF. CDR3 DNA sequence: TGTGCCAGCAGCTTATCGGGCGGGGGCAATGAGCAGTTCTTC.